These 5 T cell receptor beta chains were sequenced from one sample in a study of T cell responses to AZD1222 COVID-19 vaccine. Repertoires were generated with immunoSEQ multiplex PCR, while TCRdb's copy carries only in-frame clones and drops some. The table records about 140,000 clones, about 93% of them present only once. Material: peripheral blood, obtained on day 0 of AZD1222 vaccination. The origin of the receptors is an adult in good health.

This clone showed up just once. V and J are TRBV7-9 and TRBJ1-6, with D maybe TRBD1 (5 bases). Germline CDR1 is SEHNR and CDR2 is FQNEAQ (reference sequence). CDR3 length equals 15 residues. The V and J ends lost 1 base and 10 bases respectively, with 14 bases between them. CDR3 sequence (DNA): TGTGCCAGCAGCTTAGGGACTTTGGGGCGGTCACCCCTCCACTTT. It translates to CASSLGTLGRSPLHF. Supplemented by reference TRBV7-9 and TRBJ1-6, the full variable domain reads DTGVSQNPRHKITKRGQNVTFRCDPISEHNRLYWYRQTLGQGPEFLTYFQNEAQLEKSRLLSDRFSAERPKGSFSTLEIQRTEQGDSAMYLCASSLGTLGRSPLHFGNGTRLTVT.

The chain has TRBV2 and TRBJ1-6; TRBD1 is a possible D gene (6 bases). CDR3 length: 14 amino acids. V lost 5 bases to trimming and J lost 11 bases, with 16 bases between them. The germline V gene encodes CDR1 SNHLY and CDR2 FYNNEI. CDR3 protein: CASSRRGVVAPLHF. The CDR3 DNA is TGTGCCAGCAGTCGAAGGGGGGTAGTGGCACCCCTCCACTTT.

J is TRBJ2-5 and V is TRBV5-1; possibly TRBD1 for D (5 bases). From germline, CDR1 is SGHRS and CDR2 YFSETQ. The V end was cut by 0 bases, the J end by 5 bases, with 8 bases between. The CDR3 is 13 residues long. The CDR3, as DNA: TGCGCCAGCAGCTTGGAAGGGGCGGAGACCCAGTACTTC. This sequence encodes CASSLEGAETQYF. Supplemented by reference TRBV5-1 and TRBJ2-5, the full variable domain reads KAGVTQTPRYLIKTRGQQVTLSCSPISGHRSVSWYQQTPGQGLQFLFEYFSETQRNKGNFPGRFSGRQFSNSRSEMNVSTLELGDSALYLCASSLEGAETQYFGPGTRLLVL.

The rearrangement uses TRBV5-6 and TRBJ2-7; 12 nucleotides match TRBD2. The germline V gene has CDR1 SGHDT and CDR2 YYEEEE. The CDR3 extends over 18 amino acids. V was pared by 1 base and J by 3 bases, with 11 bases of the junction left unmatched. DNA of the CDR3: TGTGCCAGCAGCTTGTACCTTGGCCTAGCGGGGGGGAACTACGAGCAGTACTTC. Amino acid sequence: CASSLYLGLAGGNYEQYF.

The V and J genes are TRBV2 and TRBJ1-5, with D unresolved. Germline lookup yields CDR1 SNHLY and CDR2 FYNNEI. V dropped 4 bases and J dropped 0 bases, with 19 bases sitting between them. The length of the CDR3 is 18 residues. The CDR3, as DNA: TGTGCCAGCAGTGTCAACACGCAACCTCGACTTAGCAATCAGCCCCAGCATTTT. This encodes CASSVNTQPRLSNQPQHF.